The rows below give T cell receptor beta chains drawn from one sample of a study of identical twins. TCRdb itself ran the 5' RACE reads through MiXCR, one entry per CDR3 protein. The sample holds 500,000 to 600,000 distinct CDR3 sequences, approximately 22% seen once. The sample was also linked to a second study, of T cells expressing NK-cell markers.

What was sequenced was CD4+ T cells sorted from blood. The receptors come from a woman in her late teens or twenties in good health. CDR3s include the opening cysteine and the closing phenylalanine or tryptophan.

v_call	j_call	cdr3_length	cdr3_aa
TRBV12-3/TRBV12-4	TRBJ1-2	13	CASKFRNNYGYTF
TRBV9	TRBJ2-1	15	CASSVSAGDYNEQFF
TRBV25-1	TRBJ2-1	16	CASSETSGGTYNEQFF
TRBV7-3	TRBJ1-2	15	CASSAGTGPVYGYTF
TRBV19	TRBJ2-7	15	CASSSREPFSYEQYF
TRBV11-2	TRBJ2-1	20	CASRSGLAGASPTGCNEQFF
TRBV3-1	TRBJ2-5	11	CASSQSRTQYF
TRBV6-2/TRBV6-3	TRBJ2-1	14	CASSYSVRANEQFF
TRBV5-1	TRBJ2-7	16	CASSSNSGRATYEQYF
TRBV5-1	TRBJ2-3	14	CPSSLLVFTDTQYF
TRBV11-2	TRBJ1-4	14	CASSAGTGHEKLFF
TRBV12-3/TRBV12-4	TRBJ1-2	11	CASSLNLRYTF
TRBV24-1	TRBJ2-1	19	CATSDSTATGHFTYNEQFF
TRBV5-1	TRBJ2-1	13	CASSLAQGEQQFF
TRBV12-3/TRBV12-4	TRBJ2-4	12	CASRGTGDIQYF
TRBV11-3	TRBJ2-2	15	CASSQDRGGTGELFF
TRBV7-3	TRBJ1-1	13	CASSPGGSTEAFF
TRBV5-6	TRBJ1-2	13	CASSFWQHYGYTF
TRBV12-3/TRBV12-4	TRBJ1-5	15	CASKTGRRSNQPQHF
TRBV4-3	TRBJ2-3	16	CASSQDGGRRTDTQYF
TRBV20-1	TRBJ1-5	17	CSASPWTGGAGNQPQHF
TRBV20-1	TRBJ2-2	13	CSARVANTGELFF
TRBV4-1	TRBJ1-2	16	CASSQDVQWAQYGYTF
TRBV13	TRBJ2-2	16	CASSSWTDTSTGELFF
TRBV11-1	TRBJ2-1	16	CASSLSGGALYNEQFF
TRBV9	TRBJ1-1	14	CASSPQGKNTEAFF
TRBV7-2	TRBJ1-1	12	CASSGGRAEAFF
TRBV6-1	TRBJ1-2	15	CASSRPGQGAGGYTF
TRBV9	TRBJ2-5	15	CASSVGGDRGETQYF
TRBV4-3	TRBJ1-2	13	CASSPGGPYGYTF
TRBV5-1	TRBJ2-7	16	CASSLQGQLNPYEQYF
TRBV5-5	TRBJ2-4	14	CASRGGPRRNIQYF
TRBV7-7	TRBJ2-3	14	CASSLGPPGDTQYF
TRBV2	TRBJ1-1	13	CASSGTGDTEAFF
TRBV9	TRBJ2-5	17	CASSGGQSGDTQETQYF
TRBV12-3/TRBV12-4	TRBJ2-7	16	CASSIAGGVGSYEQYF